This T cell receptor beta chain originates from a study of T cells in localized non-small cell lung cancer. Study-level points and caveats: Tumor trailed uninvolved adjacent lung in T cell clonality, which peaked there.

This table comes from immunoSEQ multiplex PCR, and its TCRdb copy is limited to in-frame clones, with some not included. There are 20,000 to 25,000 clones in the sample; 89% occur only once, and roughly 22% lies in the top ten. V shed 5 bases and J 3 bases; nucleotides not matched to a gene: 11. The CDR3 runs 16 residues. The germline V gene has CDR1 MDHEN and CDR2 SYDVKM. As for this clone: Its specificity is unknown.

This sample comprised peripheral blood, obtained before any cancer treatment. This sequence was found in a man aged 40 to 70 with stage I squamous cell lung carcinoma. The chain couples TRBV28 to TRBJ2-7, with 9 bases matching TRBD2. In DNA, the CDR3 is TGTGCCAGCAGTCCTCACGGTCTAGCGGGGCGCTACGAGCAGTACTTC. It specifies CASSPHGLAGRYEQYF.